Presented here are 10 T cell receptor beta chains from one specimen sequenced in a study of Ad26.COV2.S vaccination and SARS-CoV-2 variants. Treatment reported: around 19 received Ad26.COV2.S at low or high dose, single or two shots; about 5 received placebo; per-sample allocation not given. Sampling occurred on day 63 after the first vaccine or placebo injection. TCRdb's copy holds only in-frame clones and misses some; the assay was immunoSEQ multiplex PCR. The profile covers about 440,000 clones, with 90% appearing a single time and approximately 4.3% taken by the ten largest. This material consisted of peripheral blood, taken in a trial of Ad26.COV2.S vaccine versus placebo. The receptor source for this set is a person aged 18-65 years who received the Ad26.COV2.S COVID-19 vaccine or a placebo.

The chain employs TRBV7-2 and TRBJ2-7, with TRBD2 identical over 13 bases. The ends lost 5 bases at V and 3 bases at J; junction bases unmatched: 10. CDR3 size: 17 residues. Germline CDR1 SGHTA, CDR2 FQGNSA. CDR3 loop: CASSEGLAGRRYYEQYF. CDR3 bases: TGTGCCAGCAGCGAGGGACTAGCGGGAAGGAGGTACTACGAGCAGTACTTC. The variable domain in full, completed from reference TRBV7-2 and TRBJ2-7, reads GAGVSQSPSNKVTEKGKDVELRCDPISGHTALYWYRQSLGQGLEFLIYFQGNSAPDKSGLPSDRFSAERTGGSVSTLTIQRTQQEDSAVYLCASSEGLAGRRYYEQYFGPGTRLTVT.

The chain is built from TRBV28 and TRBJ1-6; D might be TRBD1 (5 bases). Looked up from germline, CDR1 is MDHEN and CDR2 is SYDVKM. Deletions cut 5 bases from V and 2 bases from J, with 16 bases between. The CDR3 totals 17 residues. The DNA for the CDR3 is TGTGCCAGCAGTCTGATAGACCAGGGCGCCTATAATTCACCCCTCCACTTT. This gives the protein CASSLIDQGAYNSPLHF.

CDR3 in amino acids: CASSQGLPKVHEQYF. The CDR3 DNA follows: TGTGCCAGCAGCCAGGGACTCCCTAAAGTGCACGAGCAGTACTTC. V gene TRBV3-1 (or the pseudogene TRBV3-2) combines with J gene TRBJ2-7; perhaps TRBD2 as D (6 bases). V lost 3 bases and J 5 bases, leaving 17 bases between the germline ends. Germline CDR1 reads LGHDT; CDR2 reads YNNKEL (reference sequence). This CDR3 has 15 amino acids.

V gene TRBV2 combines with J gene TRBJ1-2; no reliable D call. Germline assignment: CDR1 SNHLY and CDR2 FYNNEI. Trimming took 5 bases from V and 3 from J, leaving 13 bases between them. This CDR3 region has 14 residues. DNA of the CDR3: TGTGCCAGCAGTCCCATTGACGATTACTATGGCTACACCTTC. Its protein product is CASSPIDDYYGYTF.

The V gene is TRBV5-4, the J gene TRBJ1-1, with 7 bases identical to TRBD1. CDR3 length equals 14 residues. CDR1 is SGHNT, CDR2 YYREEE, per germline (reference sequence). Trimming cost V 0 bases and J 6 bases; bases outside gene matches: 5. The CDR3 nucleotides read TGTGCCAGCAGCTTGGGACAGGGCCGGGCTGAAGCTTTCTTT. Its translation: CASSLGQGRAEAFF.

This clone occurred once. V gene TRBV20-1 combines with J gene TRBJ1-2, with unresolved D. CDR1 is DFQATT and CDR2 is SNEGSKA in the germline V gene (reference sequence). CDR3 length: 11 amino acids. Deletions cut 1 base from V and 5 bases from J, with 5 bases between. CDR3 coding DNA: TGCAGTGCTAGAGGGGGATATGGCTACACCTTC. It translates to CSARGGYGYTF.

V is TRBV23-1 and J is TRBJ1-5; perhaps TRBD1 as D (5 bases). TRBV23-1 counts as an open reading frame of uncertain function. The CDR3 has 18 amino acids. V lost 8 bases to trimming and J lost 2 bases, with 25 bases between them. CDR3 loop: CASRPMGGFVLGNQPQHF. Here the CDR3 DNA reads TGCGCCAGCCGTCCAATGGGGGGTTTCGTGTTGGGCAATCAGCCCCAGCATTTT.

V usage is TRBV10-3 and J usage is TRBJ2-1; D gene unclear. Germline values: CDR1 ENHRY, CDR2 SYGVKD. The length of the CDR3 is 16 residues. V was trimmed by 3 bases and J by 5 bases, leaving 17 bases between them. In nucleotides, the CDR3 is TGTGCCATCAGTGACGTCTCGGGCGCGAGAGACAATGAGCAGTTCTTC. Its protein product is CAISDVSGARDNEQFF.

This chain uses TRBV11-3 with TRBJ2-1, with 9 bases matching TRBD2. V trimming: 5 bases; J trimming: 4 bases; junction bases outside the gene matches: 9. Germline V gene data show CDR1 as SGHNT and CDR2 as YENEEA. The CDR3 totals 16 residues. For the CDR3, the DNA is TGTGCCAGCAGCCTTGACGGGACTAGCAGTTACAATGAGCAGTTCTTC. This gives the protein CASSLDGTSSYNEQFF.

CDR3 loop: CASSWSAAGELFF. The CDR3 nucleotides read TGTGCCAGCAGCTGGTCAGCAGCCGGGGAGCTGTTTTTT. The J gene is TRBJ2-2, the V gene TRBV7-3, with D unclear. The CDR3 is made up of 13 amino acids. V was clipped by 4 bases and J by 6 bases, with 9 bases between them. Germline CDR1 and CDR2: SGHTA and FQGTGA.